This entry lists 8 T cell receptor beta chains sequenced from one sample in a study of tissue T cells after allogeneic stem cell transplantation. The time point was: mouse harvest day 7 after allogeneic transplant. Mouse grafts combined 10^7 T-cell-depleted bone marrow cells with 10^6 splenic CD5+ T cells. TCRdb's copy holds only in-frame clones and misses some; the assay was immunoSEQ multiplex PCR. The sample records roughly 2,500 clones, under 65% being singletons. Sequencing input: spleen. All receptors come from a female BALB/c mouse given C57BL/6 T cells with graft-versus-host disease after an allogeneic hematopoietic cell transplant.

This clone has only one observation. Gene names follow the mouse nomenclature. The read terminates 1 residue before the CDR3 end, so the remaining end is supplied by the germline J gene. The same CDR3 also results from other DNA sequences found in this sample. The J gene is TRBJ1-1, the V gene TRBV26, with TRBD1 matching 7 bases. The CDR3 runs to 13 residues. The V gene end was trimmed by 6 bases and the J gene end by 4 bases; junction bases not matched to a gene: 5. Germline assignment: CDR1 KGHPV and CDR2 FQNQEV (reference sequence). This CDR3 is CASSQGVGTEVFF. CDR3 bases read: TGTGCCAGCAGCCAGGGGGTGGGCACAGAAGTCTTC.

Regarding this clone: The genes are named according to mouse. The CDR3 goes on 1 residue after the read ends, and that part is filled in from the germline J gene. This chain links TRBV13-3 with TRBJ2-2; 10 nucleotides match TRBD2. The CDR3 is made up of 17 amino acids. V trimming: 4 bases; J trimming: 0 bases; junction bases outside the gene matches: 6. Per germline, CDR1 NNHDY and CDR2 SYVADS. The CDR3 sequence is CASSPGDWGTNTGQLYF. Partial CDR3 DNA: TGTGCCAGCAGTCCCGGGGACTGGGGAACAAACACCGGGCAGCTCTAC.

To note about this clone: Mouse germline and gene names are used. The read ends 1 residue before the CDR3 terminus; that terminus is restored from the germline J gene. The chain links TRBV26 to TRBJ1-3; D unresolved. This CDR3 contains 15 residues. Germline V CDR1 and CDR2: KGHPV, FQNQEV (reference sequence). V lost 2 bases and J 0 bases, leaving 8 bases between the germline ends. The sequenced part of the CDR3 DNA is TGTGCCAGCAGTCTGCCAGCCTATTCTGGAAATACGCTCTAT. Residues: CASSLPAYSGNTLY. The full CDR3 is CASSLPAYSGNTLYF. Based on the CDR3 plus reference TRBV26 and TRBJ1-3, the full variable domain is NSKVIQTPRYLVKGQGQKAKMRCIPEKGHPVVFWYQQNKNNEFKFLINFQNQEVLQQIDMTEKRFSAECPSNSPCSLEIQSSEAGDSALYLCASSLPAYSGNTLYFGEGSRLIVV.

This clone was observed a few times. Gene names denote mouse genes. CDR3 in amino acids: CASSQDGGQGGEQFF. Incomplete CDR3 DNA: TGTGCCAGCAGCCAAGATGGGGGACAGGGGGGTGAGCAGTTC. The V call is TRBV2, the J call TRBJ2-1; TRBD1 aligns across 11 bases. The read finishes 1 residue shy of the CDR3 end, and the germline J gene is used to complete it. The CDR3 is 15 residues long. Looked up from germline, CDR1 is LGHNA and CDR2 is YSYQKL. V trimming: 0 bases; J trimming: 9 bases; junction bases outside the gene matches: 4.

Points on this clone: The gene names given are mouse names. CDR3 loop: CASSQEGGSNERLFF. The CDR3 DNA, read in part, is TGTGCCAGCAGCCAAGAGGGGGGCTCCAACGAAAGATTATTT. The chain combines TRBV2 with TRBJ1-4, with D tentatively TRBD1 (6 bases). The read halts 1 residue ahead of the CDR3 end, with the missing end drawn from the germline J gene. The CDR3 covers 15 residues. In germline, CDR1 is LGHNA, CDR2 YSYQKL. V dropped 0 bases and J dropped 2 bases, with 7 bases sitting between them. The full variable domain, with the rest looked up from reference TRBV2 and TRBJ1-4, is DPKIIQKPKYLVAVTGSEKILICEQYLGHNAMYWYRQSAKKPLEFMFSYSYQKLMDNQTASSRFQPQSSKKNHLDLQITALKPDDSATYFCASSQEGGSNERLFFGHGTKLSVL.

In regard to this clone: The gene names given are mouse names. CDR3 DNA (partial): TGTGCCAGCAGTCGGACAGGGGGAGACCAAGACACCCAGTAC. Protein: CASSRTGGDQDTQY. The CDR3 in its entirety is CASSRTGGDQDTQYF. V gene TRBV24 combines with J gene TRBJ2-5; 10 bases are shared with TRBD1. The CDR3 end lies 1 residue beyond the end of the read and is filled in from the germline J gene. CDR1 is KGHTA, CDR2 FRNEEI, per germline. V lost 4 bases to trimming and J lost 1 base; unmatched junction nucleotides: 2. CDR3 length: 15 residues.

A word on this clone: Gene names are mouse gene names. The DNA read from the CDR3 is TGTGCCAGCAGTCTGGGGGGGGGCAACGAAAGATTATTT. The encoded protein is CASSLGGGNERLF. The whole CDR3 reads CASSLGGGNERLFF. V gene TRBV26 combines with J gene TRBJ1-4; tentatively, D is TRBD1 (5 bases). The read is 1 residue too short to cover the CDR3 end, so that end is filled in from the germline J gene. Per germline, CDR1 KGHPV and CDR2 FQNQEV (reference sequence). V dropped 2 bases and J dropped 4 bases, with 8 bases sitting between them. CDR3 size: 14 residues.

Relative to its sample, this clone is large (0.1 to 1%). Mouse gene names and germline throughout. The observed sequence ends 1 residue before the CDR3 terminus, with the missing tail filled in from the germline J gene. The chain links TRBV1 to TRBJ1-1, with 7 bases matching TRBD1. The germline V gene has CDR1 NSQYPW and CDR2 LRSPGD (reference sequence). There are 15 residues in the CDR3. Losses at the gene ends were 3 bases for V and 0 bases for J; bases not matched to a gene: 4. Here the CDR3 reads CTCSATGTANTEVFF. CDR3 DNA, as far as it was read: TGCACCTGCAGTGCCACCGGGACAGCAAACACAGAAGTCTTC.